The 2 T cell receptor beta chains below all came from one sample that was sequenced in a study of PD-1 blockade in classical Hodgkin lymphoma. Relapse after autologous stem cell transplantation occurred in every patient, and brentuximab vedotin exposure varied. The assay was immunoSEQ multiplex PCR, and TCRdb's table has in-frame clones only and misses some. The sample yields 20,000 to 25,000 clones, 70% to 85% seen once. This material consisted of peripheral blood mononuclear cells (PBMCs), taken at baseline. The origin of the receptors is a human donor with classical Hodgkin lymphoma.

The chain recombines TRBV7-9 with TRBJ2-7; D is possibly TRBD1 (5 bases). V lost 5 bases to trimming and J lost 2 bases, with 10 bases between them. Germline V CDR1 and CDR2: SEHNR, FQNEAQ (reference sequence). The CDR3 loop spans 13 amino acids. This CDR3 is CASSPSGTYEQYF. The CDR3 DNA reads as TGTGCCAGCAGCCCTTCAGGGACCTACGAGCAGTACTTC.

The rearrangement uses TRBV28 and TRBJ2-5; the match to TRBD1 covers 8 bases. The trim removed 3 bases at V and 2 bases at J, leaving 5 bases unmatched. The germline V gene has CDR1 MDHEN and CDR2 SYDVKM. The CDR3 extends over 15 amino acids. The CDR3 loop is CASSFQQGEQETQYF. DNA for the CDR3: TGTGCCAGCAGTTTCCAACAGGGGGAGCAAGAGACCCAGTACTTC.